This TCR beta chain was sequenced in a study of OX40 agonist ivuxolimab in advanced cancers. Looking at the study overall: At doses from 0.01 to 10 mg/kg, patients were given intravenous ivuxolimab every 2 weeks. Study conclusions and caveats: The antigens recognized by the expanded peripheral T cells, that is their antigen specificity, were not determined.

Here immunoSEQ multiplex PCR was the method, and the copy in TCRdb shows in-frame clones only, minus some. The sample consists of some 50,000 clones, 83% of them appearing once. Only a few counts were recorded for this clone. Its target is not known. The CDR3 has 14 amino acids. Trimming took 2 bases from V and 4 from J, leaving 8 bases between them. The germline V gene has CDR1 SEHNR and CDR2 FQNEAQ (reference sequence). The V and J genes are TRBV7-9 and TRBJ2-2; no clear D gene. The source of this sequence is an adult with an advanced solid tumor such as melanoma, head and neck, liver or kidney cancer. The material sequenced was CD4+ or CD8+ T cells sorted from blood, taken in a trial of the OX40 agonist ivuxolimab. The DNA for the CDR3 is TGTGCCAGCAGCTTATCGTCGCTCACCGGGGAGCTGTTTTTT. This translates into CASSLSSLTGELFF.